This T cell receptor beta chain was recovered during a study of blood T cell repertoires in COVID-19. Study-wide context: T cells, B-cell-depleted T cells, or PBMCs provided the cDNA or gDNA that served as material.

This clone appeared a single time. Per germline, CDR1 SNHLY and CDR2 FYNNEI. With 5 bases removed from V and 5 bases from J, the gap between germline ends came to 10 bases. There are 13 residues in the CDR3. In the authors' methods: Researchers report that nucleated cell counts were estimated from reference gene primer amplification. Some clones are missing from TCRdb's copy, which holds only in-frame ones; the method was immunoSEQ multiplex PCR. The V and J calls and the clone size are those of that table, but D and trimming were determined from the DNA. The sample shows hundreds of thousands of clones, around 88% of them seen only once.

The sample consisted of peripheral blood. This clonotype was sampled from a woman aged 25-40 years with acute or convalescent COVID-19. The gene calls are TRBV2 and TRBJ2-1; D not resolved. CDR3 sequence reads: CASSLWRDNEQFF. CDR3 in DNA: TGTGCCAGCAGTTTATGGAGAGACAATGAGCAGTTCTTC.